This T cell receptor (beta chain) derives from a study of control samples from healthy donors and cancer patients. CDR1 and CDR2 from the germline V gene are MDHEN and SYDVKM. CDR3 length: 12 amino acids. The V gene lost 6 bases and the J gene lost 6 bases, with 11 bases spanning the gap. Generated by immunoSEQ multiplex PCR, the TCRdb table keeps only in-frame clones and is missing some. The sample records 200,000 or so clones, about 95% being singletons. This receptor was taken from a man between 50 and 59 years old in good health. Specimen: blood. This chain connects TRBV28 to TRBJ1-2; tentatively, D is TRBD1 (6 bases). The DNA for the CDR3 is TGTGCCAGCAGAGGGGGTATCGATGGCTACACCTTC. Translating it yields CASRGGIDGYTF.